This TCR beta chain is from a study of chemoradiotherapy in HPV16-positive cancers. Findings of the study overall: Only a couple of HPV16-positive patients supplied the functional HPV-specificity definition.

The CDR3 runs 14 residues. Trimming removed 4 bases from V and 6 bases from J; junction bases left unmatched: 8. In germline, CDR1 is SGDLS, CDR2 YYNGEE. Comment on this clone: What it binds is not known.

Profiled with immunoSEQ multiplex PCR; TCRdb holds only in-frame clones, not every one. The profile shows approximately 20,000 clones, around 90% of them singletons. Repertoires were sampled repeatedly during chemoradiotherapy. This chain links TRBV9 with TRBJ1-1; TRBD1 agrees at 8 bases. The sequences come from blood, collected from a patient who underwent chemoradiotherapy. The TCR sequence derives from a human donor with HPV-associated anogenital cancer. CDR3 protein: CASSPRQGTSEAFF. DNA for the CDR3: TGTGCCAGCAGCCCCCGACAGGGGACCTCTGAAGCTTTCTTT.